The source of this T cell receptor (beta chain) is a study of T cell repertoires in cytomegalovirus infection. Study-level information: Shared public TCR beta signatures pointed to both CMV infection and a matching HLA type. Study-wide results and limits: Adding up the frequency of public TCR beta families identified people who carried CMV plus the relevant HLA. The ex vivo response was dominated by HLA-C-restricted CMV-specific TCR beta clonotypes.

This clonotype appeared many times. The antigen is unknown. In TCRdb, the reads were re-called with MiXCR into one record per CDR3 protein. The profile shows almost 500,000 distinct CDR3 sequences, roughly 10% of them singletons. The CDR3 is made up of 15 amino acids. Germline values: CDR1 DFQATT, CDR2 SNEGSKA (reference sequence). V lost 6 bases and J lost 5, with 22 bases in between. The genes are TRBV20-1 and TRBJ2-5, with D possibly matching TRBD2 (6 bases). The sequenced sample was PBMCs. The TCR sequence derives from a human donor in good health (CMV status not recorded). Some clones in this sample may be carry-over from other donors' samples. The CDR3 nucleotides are TGCAGTGCCCGAGGGGAGGCGGGTTTTTCGGAGACCCAGTACTTC. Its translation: CSARGEAGFSETQYF.